A selection of T cell receptor beta chains follows, all from one sample in a study of shared clonotypes between healthy human individuals. The data were produced by immunoSEQ multiplex PCR, yet TCRdb's version contains in-frame clones alone and is incomplete. Among about 1 million clones listed, about 80% were seen once. The sample was memory CD4+ T cells sorted from blood. These receptors were collected from a man aged 18-30 years in good health. Each CDR3 is given with its conserved first and last residue. The D gene is left open where the match is weak. Rows may omit the clone size; those that give it use once, few, many or a size class.

j_gene,v_gene,d_gene,abundance,CDR3nt,CDR3aa
TRBJ2-3,TRBV7-9,TRBD1,few,TGTGCCAGCAGCTCGACAGGGAAAGGGACAGATACGCAGTATTTT,CASSSTGKGTDTQYF
TRBJ1-2,TRBV12-1,NA,many,TGTGCCAGGAGACAGGGGCGATGCTATGGCTACACCTTC,CARRQGRCYGYTF
TRBJ1-1,TRBV10-3,NA,NA,TGTGCCATCAGTGAGCTTAATATGAACACTGAAGCTTTCTTT,CAISELNMNTEAFF
TRBJ1-1,TRBV7-9,NA,few,TGTGCCAGCAGCTTAGGTACAGGCATGAACACTGAAGCTTTCTTT,CASSLGTGMNTEAFF
TRBJ2-3,TRBV7-3,TRBD1,NA,TGTGCCAGCGGTTACCGGGACAGGGGGCTGGAAGATACGCAGTATTTT,CASGYRDRGLEDTQYF
TRBJ2-7,TRBV27,TRBD2,NA,TGTGCCAGCAGTCCCCTACCTGGACTAGCGGTCTACGAGCAGTACTTC,CASSPLPGLAVYEQYF
TRBJ1-1,TRBV6-4,TRBD1,NA,TGTGCCAGCAGTAGTGGACAGGAAAAGGTCACTGAAGCTTTCTTT,CASSSGQEKVTEAFF
TRBJ2-7,TRBV6-6,TRBD2,NA,TGTGCCAGCATTGTGGGGGGGTCCCCCTACGAGCAGTACTTC,CASIVGGSPYEQYF
TRBJ2-3,TRBV2,TRBD2,NA,TGTGCCAGCAGATTGGGACTAGCGGGGACAGATACGCAGTATTTT,CASRLGLAGTDTQYF
TRBJ2-7,TRBV18,NA,NA,TGTGCCAGCTCACCAAGGGACCCGCATTACGAGCAGTACTTC,CASSPRDPHYEQYF
TRBJ1-6,TRBV9,NA,NA,TGTGCCAGCAGCGTAGATCCAATTGGGAACTCCTATAATTCACCCCTCCACTTT,CASSVDPIGNSYNSPLHF
TRBJ2-3,TRBV4-2,NA,NA,TGTGCCAGCAGCCAAGATTCTGACTTCCTCACAGATACGCAGTATTTT,CASSQDSDFLTDTQYF
TRBJ1-2,TRBV5-1,NA,NA,TGCGCCAGCAGCTTGGGGGGGTTCAGTGGCTACACCTTC,CASSLGGFSGYTF
TRBJ2-7,TRBV7-2,NA,NA,TGTGCCAGCAGCTCCGGCAGGGGCTACGAGCAGTACTTC,CASSSGRGYEQYF
TRBJ2-6,TRBV10-3,TRBD1,NA,TGTGCCATCAGCGACAGGGCTGGGGCCAACGTCCTGACTTTC,CAISDRAGANVLTF
TRBJ1-2,TRBV29-1,NA,NA,TGCAGCTGCGTCGGGTACGACTATGGCTACACCTTC,CSCVGYDYGYTF
TRBJ2-6,TRBV4-2,NA,NA,TGTGCCAGCAGCCAAGATCAGGCCGGAGGAGGAAACTCTGGGGCCAACGTCCTGACTTTC,CASSQDQAGGGNSGANVLTF
TRBJ1-1,TRBV7-2,NA,NA,TGTGCCAGCAGCTTAGGGGTTGGCACTGAAGCTTTCTTT,CASSLGVGTEAFF
TRBJ2-7,TRBV18,TRBD1,NA,TGTGCCAGCTCGCCTCAAGGACAGGGGTACGAGCAGTACTTC,CASSPQGQGYEQYF
TRBJ2-7,TRBV2,TRBD1,few,TGTGCCAGCAGCGCGGACAGGGCTTCCTACGAGCAGTACTTC,CASSADRASYEQYF
TRBJ1-1,TRBV19,NA,NA,TGTGCCAGTAGTCTCCGGCCACGGGGGAACACTGAAGCTTTCTTT,CASSLRPRGNTEAFF
TRBJ1-2,TRBV18,TRBD1,NA,TGTGCCAGCTCACCCATCGGGACAGGGGGCGCGAATGGCTACACCTTC,CASSPIGTGGANGYTF
TRBJ2-5,TRBV15,NA,NA,TGTGCCACCAGCAGAGGGGGACTGGCAATCCAAGAGACCCAGTACTTC,CATSRGGLAIQETQYF
TRBJ1-4,TRBV5-1,NA,NA,TGCGCCAGCAGCTTGGACCCGGCATATGAAAAACTGTTTTTT,CASSLDPAYEKLFF
TRBJ1-5,TRBV2,NA,NA,TGTGCCAGCAGGGGAGGAAGGATTGGTCAGCCCCAGCATTTT,CASRGGRIGQPQHF
TRBJ1-6,TRBV6-6,NA,NA,TGTGCCACGGGGCGGGGAGAGATTAATTCACCCCTCCACTTT,CATGRGEINSPLHF
TRBJ1-3,TRBV14,TRBD1,NA,TGTGCCAGCAGCCGGACAGGGGATGCCGGAAACACCATATATTTT,CASSRTGDAGNTIYF
TRBJ1-3,TRBV5-1,NA,NA,TGCGCCAGCAGCTTACAACAGGGATCCGGAAACACCATATATTTT,CASSLQQGSGNTIYF
TRBJ2-1,TRBV5-1,NA,NA,TGCGCCAGCACCCGAACATCCGGGACCGGCTACAATGAGCAGTTCTTC,CASTRTSGTGYNEQFF
TRBJ2-3,TRBV27,TRBD2,NA,TGTGCCAGCAGTTCGAACCCTAGCGGCCGCACAGATACGCAGTATTTT,CASSSNPSGRTDTQYF
TRBJ2-6,TRBV29-1,NA,NA,TGCAGCGTTGCGGCTGGGGCCAACGTCCTGACTTTC,CSVAAGANVLTF
TRBJ2-1,TRBV9,NA,NA,TGTGCCAGCAGCGTAGGTCCGGACCGCTACAATGAGCAGTTCTTC,CASSVGPDRYNEQFF
TRBJ2-7,TRBV19,TRBD1,NA,TGTGCCAGTAGTTCCCGAACCGGGACAGGGACTTACGAGCAGTACTTC,CASSSRTGTGTYEQYF
TRBJ2-3,TRBV12-5,NA,NA,TGTGCTAGTGGTTTGTTTGGTACGCAGTATTTT,CASGLFGTQYF
TRBJ1-1,TRBV19,NA,NA,TGTGCCAGTAGTATACAGGCGACGAACACTGAAGCTTTCTTT,CASSIQATNTEAFF
TRBJ2-5,TRBV10-3,NA,NA,TGTGCCATCAGTTCCAAGGGCCTTAAGGAAGAGACCCAGTACTTC,CAISSKGLKEETQYF
TRBJ2-5,TRBV7-2,NA,NA,TGTGCCAGCCAGGGGTTAGAGACCCAGTACTTC,CASQGLETQYF
TRBJ2-1,TRBV11-3,NA,few,TGTGCCAGCAGCGACAGGACAGTTGGTTTAGGTGAGCAGTTCTTC,CASSDRTVGLGEQFF
TRBJ2-3,TRBV5-1,TRBD2,NA,TGCGCCAGCAGCTTGGAGGGACTAGGTGCGGGGGATACGCAGTATTTT,CASSLEGLGAGDTQYF
TRBJ2-7,TRBV27,NA,NA,TGTGCCAGCAGTTTAACGCCTAGCGCCGTCAACGAGCAGTACTTC,CASSLTPSAVNEQYF
TRBJ2-5,TRBV7-8,NA,NA,TGTGCCAGCAGCTTCAAAGGGGCCCAGTACTTC,CASSFKGAQYF
TRBJ2-3,TRBV4-3,NA,NA,TGCGCCAGCAGCCAGATTCTAGCTGGGGATACGCAGTATTTT,CASSQILAGDTQYF
TRBJ2-1,TRBV5-1,TRBD2,NA,TGCGCCAGCAGCTTGCTCGGACTAGCGTCCTACAATGAGCAGTTCTTC,CASSLLGLASYNEQFF
TRBJ1-6,TRBV15,TRBD1,NA,TGTGCCACCAGCAGTGGGACGCCGGGACAGGCAAATTCACCCCTCCACTTT,CATSSGTPGQANSPLHF
TRBJ1-4,TRBV19,NA,NA,TGTGCCAGTAGCGCAGGGTACGGAGCTAATGAAAAACTGTTTTTT,CASSAGYGANEKLFF
TRBJ1-1,TRBV7-2,NA,NA,TGTGCCAGCAGCCAGGCTACAGGAAAAGCTTTCTTT,CASSQATGKAFF
TRBJ1-4,TRBV4-3,TRBD1,NA,TGCGCCAGCAGCCCTGCGGACAGGGATAATGAAAAACTGTTTTTT,CASSPADRDNEKLFF
TRBJ1-6,TRBV7-2,NA,NA,TGTGCCAGCAGCCCCCCTAATGGGGGGGCGCGGTATAATTCACCCCTCCACTTT,CASSPPNGGARYNSPLHF
TRBJ2-5,TRBV19,TRBD2,NA,TGTGCCAGTAGCCACGAGCGGGGGGTGGCTGGGACCCAGTACTTC,CASSHERGVAGTQYF
TRBJ1-2,TRBV30,NA,NA,TGTGCCTGGGGGGGTACCAACTATGGCTACACCTTC,CAWGGTNYGYTF
TRBJ1-2,TRBV6-1,TRBD1,NA,TGTGCCAGCATCGGGACAGGGACAGTCAACTATGGCTACACCTTC,CASIGTGTVNYGYTF
TRBJ2-3,TRBV6-1,TRBD1,NA,TGTGCCACCCTATCGAGGGGGCGAAATACGCAGTATTTT,CATLSRGRNTQYF
TRBJ1-3,TRBV29-1,TRBD1,once,TGCAGCGCTCAGGCCGGGACAGGAGGAAACACCATATATTTT,CSAQAGTGGNTIYF
TRBJ1-1,TRBV5-4,NA,few,TGTGCCAGCAGCTTACCGGGTAGGCTCACTGAAGCTTTCTTT,CASSLPGRLTEAFF
TRBJ2-7,TRBV7-6,NA,NA,TGTGCCAGCAGCTTAGTTGGGGACTACGAGCAGTACTTC,CASSLVGDYEQYF
TRBJ1-4,TRBV9,NA,once,TGTGCCAGCAGCGTAGGAGGAACTTCAACTAATGAAAAACTGTTTTTT,CASSVGGTSTNEKLFF